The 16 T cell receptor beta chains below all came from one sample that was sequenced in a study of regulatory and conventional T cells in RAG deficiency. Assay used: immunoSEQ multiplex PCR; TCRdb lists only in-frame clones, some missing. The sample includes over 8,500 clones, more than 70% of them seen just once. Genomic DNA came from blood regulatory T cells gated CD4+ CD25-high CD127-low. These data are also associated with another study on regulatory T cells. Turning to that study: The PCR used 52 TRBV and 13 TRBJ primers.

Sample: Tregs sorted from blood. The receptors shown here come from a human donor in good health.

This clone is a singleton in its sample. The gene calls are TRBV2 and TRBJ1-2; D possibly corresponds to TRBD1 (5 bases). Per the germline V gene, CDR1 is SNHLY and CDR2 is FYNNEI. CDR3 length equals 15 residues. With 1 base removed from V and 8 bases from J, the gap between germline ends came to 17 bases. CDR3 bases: TGTGCCAGCAGTGAAGGGGTTCGGGGCCCGGGAGGCTACACCTTC. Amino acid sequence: CASSEGVRGPGGYTF.

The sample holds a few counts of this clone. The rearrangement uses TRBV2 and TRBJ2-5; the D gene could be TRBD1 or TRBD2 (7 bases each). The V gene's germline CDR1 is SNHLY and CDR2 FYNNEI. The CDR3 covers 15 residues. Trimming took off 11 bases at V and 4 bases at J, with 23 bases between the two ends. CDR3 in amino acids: CAGQRQGGVRETQYF. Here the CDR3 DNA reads TGTGCCGGCCAACGTCAGGGGGGGGTCCGAGAGACCCAGTACTTC.

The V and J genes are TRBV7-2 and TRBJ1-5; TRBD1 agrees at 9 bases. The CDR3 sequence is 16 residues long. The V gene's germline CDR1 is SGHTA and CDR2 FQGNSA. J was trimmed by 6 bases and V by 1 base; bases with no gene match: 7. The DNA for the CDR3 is TGTGCCAGCAGCTTAGGAAGGGACAGGGCGACTCAGCCCCAGCATTTT. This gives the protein CASSLGRDRATQPQHF.

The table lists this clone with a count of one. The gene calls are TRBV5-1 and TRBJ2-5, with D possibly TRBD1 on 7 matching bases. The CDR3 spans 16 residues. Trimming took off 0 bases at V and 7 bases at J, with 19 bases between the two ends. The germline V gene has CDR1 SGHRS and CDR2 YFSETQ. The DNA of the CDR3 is TGCGCCAGCAGCTTGGCCGTGGTAGCGGCAGGGGGGACCCAGTACTTC. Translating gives CASSLAVVAAGGTQYF.

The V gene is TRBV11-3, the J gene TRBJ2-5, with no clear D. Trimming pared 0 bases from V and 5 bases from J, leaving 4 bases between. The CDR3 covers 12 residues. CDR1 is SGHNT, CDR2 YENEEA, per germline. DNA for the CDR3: TGTGCCAGCAGCTTAGATGCGGAGACCCAGTACTTC. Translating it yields CASSLDAETQYF.

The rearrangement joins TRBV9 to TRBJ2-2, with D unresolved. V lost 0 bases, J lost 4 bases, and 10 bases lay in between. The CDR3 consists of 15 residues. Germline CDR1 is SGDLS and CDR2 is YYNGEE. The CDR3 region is CASSVGGAATGELFF. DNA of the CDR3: TGTGCCAGCAGCGTAGGAGGAGCCGCCACCGGGGAGCTGTTTTTT.

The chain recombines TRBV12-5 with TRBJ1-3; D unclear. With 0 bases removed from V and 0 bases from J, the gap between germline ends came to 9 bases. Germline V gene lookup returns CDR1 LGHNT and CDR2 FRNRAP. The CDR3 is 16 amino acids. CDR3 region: CASGLVGDYSGNTIYF. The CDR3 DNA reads TGTGCTAGTGGTTTGGTCGGGGATTACTCTGGAAACACCATATATTTT.

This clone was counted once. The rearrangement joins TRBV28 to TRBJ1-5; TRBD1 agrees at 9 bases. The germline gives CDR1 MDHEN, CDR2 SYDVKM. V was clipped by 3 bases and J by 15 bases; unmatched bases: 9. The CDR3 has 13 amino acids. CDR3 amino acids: CASSFRTGAEVHF. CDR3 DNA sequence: TGTGCCAGCAGTTTCAGGACAGGGGCTGAGGTGCATTTT.

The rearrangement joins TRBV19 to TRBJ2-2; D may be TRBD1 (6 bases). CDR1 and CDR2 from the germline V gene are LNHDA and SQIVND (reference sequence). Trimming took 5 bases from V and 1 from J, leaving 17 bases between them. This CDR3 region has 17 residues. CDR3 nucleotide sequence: TGTGCCAGTAGTGTAACTACAGGGAACAAGAACACCGGGGAGCTGTTTTTT. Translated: CASSVTTGNKNTGELFF.

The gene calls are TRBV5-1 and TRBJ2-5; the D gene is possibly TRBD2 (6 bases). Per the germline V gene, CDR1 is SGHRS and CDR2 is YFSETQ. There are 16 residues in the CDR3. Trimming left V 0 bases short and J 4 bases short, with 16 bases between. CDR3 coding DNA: TGCGCCAGCAGCTTGGCGGCAGCGGGTAAGGGAGAGACCCAGTACTTC. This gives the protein CASSLAAAGKGETQYF.

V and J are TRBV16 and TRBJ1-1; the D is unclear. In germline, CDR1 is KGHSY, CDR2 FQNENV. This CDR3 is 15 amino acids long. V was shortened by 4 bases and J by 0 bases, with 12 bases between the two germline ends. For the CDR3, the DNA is TGTGCCAGCAGCCCCTCTAACAGTGTGAACACTGAAGCTTTCTTT. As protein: CASSPSNSVNTEAFF. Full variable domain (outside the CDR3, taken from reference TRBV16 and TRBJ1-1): GEEVAQTPKHLVRGEGQKAKLYCAPIKGHSYVFWYQQVLKNEFKFLISFQNENVFDETGMPKERFSAKCLPNSPCSLEIQATKLEDSAVYFCASSPSNSVNTEAFFGQGTRLTVV.

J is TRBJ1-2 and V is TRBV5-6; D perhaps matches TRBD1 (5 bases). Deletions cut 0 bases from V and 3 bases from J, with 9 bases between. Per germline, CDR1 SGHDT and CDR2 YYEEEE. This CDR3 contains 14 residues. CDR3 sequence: CASSLDGGDYGYTF. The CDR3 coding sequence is TGTGCCAGCAGCTTGGATGGGGGAGACTATGGCTACACCTTC.

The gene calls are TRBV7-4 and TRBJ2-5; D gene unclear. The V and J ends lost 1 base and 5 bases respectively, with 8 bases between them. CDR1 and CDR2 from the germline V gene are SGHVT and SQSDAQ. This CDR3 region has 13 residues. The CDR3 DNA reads TGTGCCAGCAGCTTAGGACAATCGGAGACCCAGTACTTC. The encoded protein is CASSLGQSETQYF.

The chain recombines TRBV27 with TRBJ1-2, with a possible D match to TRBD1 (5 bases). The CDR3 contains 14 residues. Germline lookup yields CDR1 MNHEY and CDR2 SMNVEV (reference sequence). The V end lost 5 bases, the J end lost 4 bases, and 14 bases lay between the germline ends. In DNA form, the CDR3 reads TGTGCCAGCAGTGCTGAAAGGGGATCCTATGGCTACACCTTC. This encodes CASSAERGSYGYTF.

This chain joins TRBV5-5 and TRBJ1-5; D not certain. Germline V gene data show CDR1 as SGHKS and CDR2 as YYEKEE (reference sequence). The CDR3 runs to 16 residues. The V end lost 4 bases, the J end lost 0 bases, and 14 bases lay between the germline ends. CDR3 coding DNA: TGTGCCAGCAGCCTGCTGGCAACCCCTAGCAATCAGCCCCAGCATTTT. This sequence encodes CASSLLATPSNQPQHF. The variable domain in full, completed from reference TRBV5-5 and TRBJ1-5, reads DAGVTQSPTHLIKTRGQQVTLRCSPISGHKSVSWYQQVLGQGPQFIFQYYEKEERGRGNFPDRFSARQFPNYSSELNVNALLLGDSALYLCASSLLATPSNQPQHFGDGTRLSIL.

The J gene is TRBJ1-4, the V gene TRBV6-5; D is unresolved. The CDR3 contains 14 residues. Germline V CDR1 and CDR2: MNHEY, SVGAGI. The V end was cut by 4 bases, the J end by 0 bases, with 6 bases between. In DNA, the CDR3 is TGTGCCAGCAGTTTTTCCGCAACTAATGAAAAACTGTTTTTT. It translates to CASSFSATNEKLFF.